This T cell receptor (beta chain) emerged from a study of immune reconstitution after stem cell transplant in scleroderma (dated by TCRdb to about 2017). Taking its sample share into account, this clonotype is medium-sized (0.01 to 0.1%). This receptor's antigen is unknown. The sample holds no much larger clone one base away, and base qualities are not on file. Library prep was done by RT-PCR. Reads for this sample came from an Illumina MiSeq. TCRdb reran the public reads through fastp at Q25 and MiXCR, keeping productive beta chains. Entries are consolidated by CDR3 protein sequence, retaining the most common genes and DNA. Across this sample there are about 1,400 distinct CDR3 sequences, with 15% to 18% seen only once. 55% of the sample belongs to the ten largest clones. Sampling was performed before or after autologous hematopoietic stem cell transplantation (not recorded which). This receptor was identified in a female donor with systemic sclerosis.

The CDR3 protein is CASSLAGAGGDYEQYF. The nucleotide sequence is TGTGCCAGCAGCTTAGCAGGAGCGGGGGGGGATTACGAGCAGTACTTC. The sequence links TRBV7-2 to TRBJ2-7; TRBD2 matches 10 bases in the middle. Germline trimming: 0 bases from V, 4 bases from J; junction bases outside gene matches: 6. Taken from cysteine to phenylalanine, the CDR3 has 16 residues. Left in the record is the CDR3 DNA by itself, 48 bases read in frame from the first base. CDR1 and CDR2 are read off the germline V gene as SGHTA and FQGNSA.